This TCR beta chain is from a study of blood T cells in healthy people across ages. A second PCR of roughly 7 to 11 cycles used a sample-barcoded 5' primer and a J-beta primer mix. CDR3-containing paired-end reads numbering at least 2.5 million came from each sample. MiXCR was run by TCRdb on the 5' RACE reads, yielding one entry per CDR3 protein. The top ten clones hold approximately 20% of a sample with some 800,000 distinct CDR3 sequences, roughly 44% of them seen once. Trimming removed 3 bases at V and 6 bases at J, with 15 bases between. The CDR3 length is 14 residues. Germline CDR1 and CDR2: MNHEY and SVGEGT. This clonotype was recorded at least ten times.

The TCR originated in a man between 60 and 75 years old in good health. Source material: blood. V and J are TRBV6-2 or TRBV6-3 and TRBJ2-7; D possibly corresponds to TRBD1 (5 bases). DNA of the CDR3: TGTGCCAGCAGTTATCCGCCAGGGATGCGCGAGCAGTACTTC. Its translation: CASSYPPGMREQYF.